The 17 T cell receptor beta chains listed next were all sequenced from one sample in a study of blood T cell repertoires in COVID-19. Libraries were prepared by immunoSEQ multiplex PCR; TCRdb keeps only in-frame clonotypes and omits some of them. Among about 300,000 clones listed, about nine tenths were seen once. Sequencing was done on a sample of PBMCs or T cells enriched from blood (not recorded which). The receptors originated from a woman aged 40-49 years who had recovered from COVID-19.

This rearrangement joins TRBV2 to TRBJ1-2, with D tentatively TRBD1 (5 bases). This CDR3 spans 14 amino acids. CDR1 and CDR2 (germline): SNHLY, FYNNEI. V was shortened by 2 bases and J by 2 bases, with 9 bases between the two germline ends. The CDR3 is CASSETGLNYGYTF. The CDR3 bases are TGTGCCAGCAGTGAAACAGGCCTCAACTATGGCTACACCTTC.

The V gene is TRBV2, the J gene TRBJ1-1, with D possibly being TRBD1 (6 bases). The CDR3 is 11 amino acids. From germline, CDR1 is SNHLY and CDR2 FYNNEI. Trimming left V 8 bases short and J 4 bases short, with 8 bases between. CDR3 in amino acids: CASRQATEAFF. Here the CDR3 DNA reads TGTGCCAGCCGACAGGCCACTGAAGCTTTCTTT.

This sequence joins TRBV7-9 and TRBJ2-7; 9 positions match TRBD1. Per the germline V gene, CDR1 is SEHNR and CDR2 is FQNEAQ (reference sequence). V lost 7 bases, J lost 5 bases, and 9 bases stayed unmatched. The CDR3 length is 14 residues. The DNA for the CDR3 is TGTGCCAGCACCTCCGGGACAGGGCTCAACGAGCAGTACTTC. Translated: CASTSGTGLNEQYF.

This chain links TRBV10-3 with TRBJ2-5; D not resolved. The V gene's germline CDR1 is ENHRY and CDR2 SYGVKD. Trimming took off 3 bases at V and 5 bases at J, with 7 bases between the two ends. The CDR3 spans 12 residues. The DNA of the CDR3 is TGTGCCATCAGTGATCTTCTGGAGACCCAGTACTTC. Translating it yields CAISDLLETQYF.

The chain combines TRBV4-1 with TRBJ1-1; TRBD1 matches 9 bases. Trimming at V came to 4 bases and at J to 1 base, leaving 7 bases not matched to a gene. CDR1 MGHRA and CDR2 YSYEKL come from the germline V gene. This CDR3 contains 16 residues. The CDR3 coding sequence is TGCGCCAGCAGCCCAGGGACAGGGTGGAGGAACACTGAAGCTTTCTTT. It encodes CASSPGTGWRNTEAFF.

The V and J genes are TRBV10-3 and TRBJ2-4; TRBD2 aligns across 13 bases. Unmatched junction bases numbered 1, after V lost 1 base and J lost 1 base. The CDR3 has 17 residues. CDR1 is ENHRY, CDR2 SYGVKD, per germline. In nucleotides, the CDR3 is TGTGCCATCAGTGAGTTACTAGCGGGAGGGGCCAAAAACATTCAGTACTTC. Translation gives CAISELLAGGAKNIQYF.

V is TRBV11-2 and J is TRBJ1-1; the D gene is possibly TRBD1 (5 bases). Germline loops: CDR1 SGHAT, CDR2 FQNNGV. With 5 bases removed from V and 2 bases from J, the gap between germline ends came to 9 bases. This CDR3 has 13 residues. The CDR3 here is CASSQDINTEAFF. The DNA for the CDR3 is TGTGCCAGCAGCCAGGACATTAACACTGAAGCTTTCTTT.

The chain couples TRBV15 to TRBJ2-7; possibly TRBD2 for D (5 bases). V lost 6 bases to trimming and J lost 5 bases, with 17 bases between them. CDR1 and CDR2 from the germline V gene are LNHNV and YYDKDF (reference sequence). The CDR3 spans 14 residues. The CDR3 sequence: CATSMTGEMDEQYF. The CDR3, as DNA: TGTGCCACCAGTATGACTGGGGAGATGGACGAGCAGTACTTC.

The J gene is TRBJ2-7, the V gene TRBV27, with 7 positions matching TRBD1. The J segment lost 3 bases and the V segment lost 5 bases, leaving 7 bases of the junction unmatched. This CDR3 has 14 amino acids. Germline lookup yields CDR1 MNHEY and CDR2 SMNVEV (reference sequence). The CDR3 here is CASSRLDRNYEQYF. For the CDR3, the DNA is TGTGCCAGCAGTCGGTTGGACAGGAACTACGAGCAGTACTTC.

J is TRBJ1-1 and V is TRBV3-1 (or the pseudogene TRBV3-2), with D possibly being TRBD1 (6 bases). The CDR3 runs to 14 residues. Germline V CDR1 and CDR2: LGHDT, YNNKEL (reference sequence). V was pared by 4 bases and J by 1 base, with 10 bases between. CDR3 coding DNA: TGTGCCAGCAGCCCCGGGACATGGAACACTGAAGCTTTCTTT. Its translation: CASSPGTWNTEAFF.

The J gene is TRBJ1-5, the V gene TRBV7-2; 7 bases line up with TRBD1. The V gene end was trimmed by 5 bases and the J gene end by 0 bases; junction bases not matched to a gene: 4. Looked up from germline, CDR1 is SGHTA and CDR2 is FQGNSA. The CDR3 totals 15 residues. As DNA, the CDR3 is TGTGCCAGCAGCCTGGGACAGAATAGCAATCAGCCCCAGCATTTT. It yields the protein CASSLGQNSNQPQHF.

This chain connects TRBV13 to TRBJ2-5; D not certain. The CDR3 extends over 14 amino acids. Trimming shortened V by 0 bases and J by 1 base, and 6 bases separated the two germline ends. Per the germline V gene, CDR1 is PRHDT and CDR2 is FYEKMQ (reference sequence). As DNA, the CDR3 is TGTGCCAGCAGCTTAGGCCTAGTCCAAGAGACCCAGTACTTC. Translating gives CASSLGLVQETQYF.

The chain employs TRBV4-3 and TRBJ2-7, with D perhaps matching TRBD2 (6 bases). V was shortened by 0 bases and J by 4 bases, with 13 bases between the two germline ends. The CDR3 is 15 residues long. Germline V gene sequence: CDR1 LGHNA, CDR2 YSLEER. The DNA for the CDR3 is TGCGCCAGCAGCCAAGAGGCGTTGGGACTGTACGAGCAGTACTTC. It yields the protein CASSQEALGLYEQYF.

V usage is TRBV7-8 and J usage is TRBJ1-5; D not certain. V was shortened by 5 bases and J by 1 base, with 18 bases between the two germline ends. The V gene's germline CDR1 is SGHVS and CDR2 FQNEAQ. This CDR3 comprises 17 residues. In DNA form, the CDR3 reads TGTGCCAGCAGCCCCAGTTGGGGAGTCGAGAGCAATCAGCCCCAGCATTTT. Translating gives CASSPSWGVESNQPQHF.

The V gene is TRBV21-1, the J gene TRBJ2-5; the DNA was not compared with TRBD2, the D call given in the table. TRBV21-1 is designated a pseudogene. CDR3 length: 17 amino acids. As DNA, the CDR3 is TGTGCCAGCAGCAAAACCCGCCCCTCCCGGTACCAAGAGACCCAGTACTTC. It is translated as CASSKTRPSRYQETQYF.

The chain links TRBV5-6 to TRBJ1-2; D may be TRBD1 (5 bases). CDR1 and CDR2 from the germline V gene are SGHDT and YYEEEE. The CDR3 has 11 residues. As DNA, the CDR3 is TGTGCGTCGAGCAGGGACTATGGCTACACCTTC. Amino acid sequence: CASSRDYGYTF.

This chain links TRBV4-3 with TRBJ1-1; the match to TRBD1 covers 12 bases. V lost 0 bases, J lost 3 bases, and 11 bases stayed unmatched. CDR3 length: 19 amino acids. Germline V gene data show CDR1 as LGHNA and CDR2 as YSLEER. CDR3 in amino acids: CASSQDLGTGGGEDTEAFF. CDR3 DNA sequence: TGCGCCAGCAGCCAAGATTTGGGGACAGGGGGCGGGGAAGACACTGAAGCTTTCTTT.